A single T cell receptor beta chain is shown here with its context. The antigen is unknown. Germline assignment: CDR1 MGHRA and CDR2 YSYEKL. CDR3 size: 16 residues. The authors generated TCR beta cDNA through 5'RACE template switching with UMIs. TCRdb reprocessed the 5' RACE reads, keeping one entry per CDR3 protein, no DNA. The sample totals fewer than 400,000 distinct CDR3 sequences; its top ten clones hold about 10%. These data come from a study of T cells expressing NK-cell markers. Across the study: According to the study, TCR beta repertoires originated from sorted CD3+CD56+NKG2C+, CD3+CD56+NKG2C- and CD3+CD56-NKG2C+ T cells. HCMV serostatus: seven of eight sequenced donors positive, one negative.

Study-wide results and limits: Dominance of the CD3+CD56-NKG2C+ fraction by these clonotypes also held in several donors.

The TCR originated in a woman aged 45-65 years in good health. V and J are TRBV4-1 and TRBJ2-1; TCRdb returns TRBD2, unconfirmable since there is no DNA. Source material: blood T cells: a sorted CD56 or NKG2C T cell subset, CD4+ or CD8+ T cells, or bulk PBMC T cells (not recorded which). This CDR3 reads CASSQGSGSSYNEQFF.